This entry features one TCR beta chain sequence. Which antigen it targets is not known. It has no much larger one-base neighbor in the sample; base qualities were not kept. TCRbeta CDR3 regions were amplified from genomic DNA using the immunoSEQ Assay, a bias-controlled multiplex PCR. Under the source paper's analysis protocol: Nucleated cell counts per sample were estimated from amplification of reference gene primers within the assay. Sequence reads were collapsed and filtered to measure the absolute abundance of every unique TCRbeta CDR3 rearrangement. Productive Simpson clonality was computed per sample as the square root of Simpson's diversity index over productive rearrangements. What TCRdb holds here is the immuneACCESS table cut down to in-frame rearrangements. Part of the clones is not present; checked against another copy, under half of the missing clones reflect an unresolved V gene, and the others are unexplained. V, J and clone size reflect that table, while D and trimming were determined from the DNA. This sample lists about 150,000 clones; roughly 91% were detected once. The ten most abundant clones make up approximately 2% of the sample.

The CDR3 runs 16 residues from the cysteine to the phenylalanine. The kept DNA is CDR3 alone, 48 bases in frame from the first base. Trimming removed 3 bases from V and 1 base from J; the gene matches leave 7 bases unexplained. CDR1 and CDR2 were assigned from the germline V gene as KGHSH and LQKENI. The data were obtained in a study of blood T cell repertoires in COVID-19 (dated by TCRdb to 2018 to 2021). For context, the study as a whole: The collaborator samples originated in the United States, Italy and Spain and spanned the acute and convalescent phases of COVID-19. The prospective study material was composed of cDNA or gDNA derived from T cells, B-cell-depleted T cells, or PBMCs. The dataset comprised deeply sampled blood TCRbeta repertoires from subjects exposed to, actively infected with, or recovered from COVID-19. The repertoires were released in a freely available public database intended as a resource for research on the immune response to SARS-CoV-2. Samples were obtained from the ongoing ImmuneRACE study (first 160 participants) and from some 1,300 subjects provided by 6 global collaborators. A de-identified subject ID, COVID-19 status, age in years and sex were almost always included in the sample metadata. Where HLA class I and class II types were available, the types were taken from metadata supplied by the sample provider, not from assay-based typing. Study-level results and caveats: The amount of clinical and demographic metadata varied by source and participant and was provided uncurated.

Another Seattle source contributed samples from volunteer blood donors who had recovered from COVID-19. Whole blood was collected in K2EDTA tubes by collaborating institutions according to the institutions' own protocols. For TCRbeta analysis, collaborators shipped samples in one of three forms: frozen whole blood, isolated PBMCs, or DNA extracted from either of those sample types. The chain is encoded by TRBV18 joined to TRBJ2-3, with 7 bases aligning to TRBD2. The sample comprised peripheral blood. The sequence was obtained from a man aged 50 to 59 who had recovered from COVID-19. The CDR3: CASSPGLVERTDTQYF. The sequence in DNA is TGTGCCAGCTCACCCGGACTAGTTGAACGCACAGATACGCAGTATTTT.